Only one count was recorded for the clone carrying this TCR beta chain. The sample is drawn from a study of blood T cell repertoires in COVID-19. The overall study: Donors in the United States, Italy and Spain gave samples during acute or convalescent COVID-19.

Produced via immunoSEQ multiplex PCR; TCRdb's table is partial and in-frame only. The sample contains 100,000 to 150,000 clones, 86% of which appear only once. The germline CDR1 and CDR2 sequences are SGHVS and FQNEAQ. This CDR3 is built from 14 residues. Trimming shortened V by 5 bases and J by 1 base, and 12 bases separated the two germline ends. This receptor was identified in a human donor in a cohort sampled during active COVID-19. Specimen: peripheral blood. The chain combines TRBV7-8 with TRBJ2-7; the D gene is possibly TRBD2 (5 bases). The DNA for the CDR3 is TGTGCCAGCAGCCCCTCGGGGTGGTCCTACGAGCAGTACTTC. As protein: CASSPSGWSYEQYF. The full variable domain, in which reference TRBV7-8 and TRBJ2-7 provide the parts outside the CDR3, is GAGVSQSPRYKVAKRGQDVALRCDPISGHVSLFWYQQALGQGPEFLTYFQNEAQLDKSGLPSDRFFAERPEGSVSTLKIQRTQQEDSAVYLCASSPSGWSYEQYFGPGTRLTVT.